The 2 T cell receptor beta chains in this list originate from one sample, sequenced in a study of shared clonotypes between healthy human individuals (dated by TCRdb to 2020 to 2022). The library was prepared using the immunoSEQ multiplex PCR assay. In TCRdb, the immuneACCESS table is reduced to in-frame sequences with V and J assigned. These tables do not hold every clone; where another copy was compared, an unresolved V gene accounts for under half, and the others remain unexplained. A total of approximately 1,500,000 clones appear in this sample, roughly 98% of them only once. Together, the top ten hold about 0.45% of the sample. The specimen was naive CD4+ T cells sorted from blood. In light of the paper, this sample's cell subset or site label describes: CD45RA+ positively selected. The origin of the receptors is a man aged 25 to 40 in good health.

CDR3 in DNA: TGTGCCAGCACCAGGGGTTCTGGGGCCAACGTCCTGACTTTC. Amino acid sequence: CASTRGSGANVLTF. The rearrangement uses TRBV28 and TRBJ2-6; the D gene is possibly TRBD1 (6 bases). Germline V lookup: CDR1 MDHEN, CDR2 SYDVKM. The CDR3 runs 14 residues. Between the trimmed V and J ends, which lost 7 bases and 1 base, there was a span of 8 bases.

The J gene is TRBJ2-6, the V gene TRBV14; D is uncertain. Germline V gene sequence: CDR1 SGHDN, CDR2 FVKESK. This CDR3 is built from 16 residues. V lost 2 bases to trimming and J lost 2 bases, with 10 bases between them. The CDR3 spells CASSQWRLPGANVLTF. The CDR3 coding sequence is TGTGCCAGCAGCCAATGGCGGCTTCCTGGGGCCAACGTCCTGACTTTC.